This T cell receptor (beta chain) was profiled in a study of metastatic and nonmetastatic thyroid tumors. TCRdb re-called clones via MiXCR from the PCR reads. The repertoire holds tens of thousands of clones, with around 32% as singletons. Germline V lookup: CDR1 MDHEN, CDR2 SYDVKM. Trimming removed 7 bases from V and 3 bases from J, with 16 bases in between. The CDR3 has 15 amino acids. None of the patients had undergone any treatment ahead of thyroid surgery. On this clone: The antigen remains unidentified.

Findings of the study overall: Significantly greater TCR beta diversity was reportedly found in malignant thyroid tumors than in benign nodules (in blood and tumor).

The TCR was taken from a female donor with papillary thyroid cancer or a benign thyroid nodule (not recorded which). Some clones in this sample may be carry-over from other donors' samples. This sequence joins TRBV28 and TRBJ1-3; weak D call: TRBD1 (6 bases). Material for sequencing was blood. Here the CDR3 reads CASTQTQGSGNTIYF. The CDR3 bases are TGTGCCAGCACCCAGACTCAGGGGAGTGGAAACACCATATATTTT.